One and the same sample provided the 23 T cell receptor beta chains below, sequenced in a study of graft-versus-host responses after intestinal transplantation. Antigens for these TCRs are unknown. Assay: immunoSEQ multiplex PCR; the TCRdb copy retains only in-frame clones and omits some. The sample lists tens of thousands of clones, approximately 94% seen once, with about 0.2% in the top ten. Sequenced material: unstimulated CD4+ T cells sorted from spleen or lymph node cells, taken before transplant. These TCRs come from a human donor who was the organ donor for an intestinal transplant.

Here the CDR3 DNA reads TGTGCCAGTAGTATAGGCGCGGGGTTCTGGGGCTACACCTTC. Amino acids: CASSIGAGFWGYTF. The gene calls are TRBV19 and TRBJ1-2; D uncertain. The V end lost 1 base, the J end lost 8 bases, and 14 bases lay between the germline ends. The CDR3 is 14 residues long. In germline, CDR1 is LNHDA, CDR2 SQIVND (reference sequence).

In DNA, the CDR3 is TGTGCCAGCAGTGAAGTCAGCTCTGGGGCCAACGTCCTGACTTTC. This codes for CASSEVSSGANVLTF. The rearrangement links TRBV2 to TRBJ2-6, with D unclear. This CDR3 has 15 residues. The V and J ends lost 1 base and 0 bases respectively, with 4 bases between them. Germline CDR1 and CDR2: SNHLY and FYNNEI.

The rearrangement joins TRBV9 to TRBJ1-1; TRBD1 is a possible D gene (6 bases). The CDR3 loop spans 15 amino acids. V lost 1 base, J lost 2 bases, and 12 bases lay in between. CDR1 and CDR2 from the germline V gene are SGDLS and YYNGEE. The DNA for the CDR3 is TGTGCCAGCAGCGTAACAGGGTATGGAAACACTGAAGCTTTCTTT. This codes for CASSVTGYGNTEAFF.

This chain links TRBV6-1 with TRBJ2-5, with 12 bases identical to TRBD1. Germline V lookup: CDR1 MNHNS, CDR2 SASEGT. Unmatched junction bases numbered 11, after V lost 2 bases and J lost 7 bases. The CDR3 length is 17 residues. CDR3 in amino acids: CASSERDRGQKVVTQYF. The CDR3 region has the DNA TGTGCCAGCAGTGAAAGGGACAGGGGGCAAAAAGTCGTGACCCAGTACTTC.

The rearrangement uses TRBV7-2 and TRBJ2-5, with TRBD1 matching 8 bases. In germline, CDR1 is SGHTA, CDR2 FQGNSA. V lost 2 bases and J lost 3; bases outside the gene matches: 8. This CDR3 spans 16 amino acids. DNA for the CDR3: TGTGCCAGCAGCTTAACGAGAAACAGGGGGGAAGAGACCCAGTACTTC. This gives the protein CASSLTRNRGEETQYF.

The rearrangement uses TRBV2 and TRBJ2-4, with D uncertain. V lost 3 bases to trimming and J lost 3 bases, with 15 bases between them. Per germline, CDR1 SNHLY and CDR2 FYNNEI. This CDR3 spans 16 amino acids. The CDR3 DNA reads TGTGCCAGCAGTGAGCCACAGCCGACGCGCAAAAACATTCAGTACTTC. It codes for CASSEPQPTRKNIQYF.

CDR3 nucleotides: TGTGCCACCGCTCACAGGGGCGGCTCACCCCTCCACTTT. Protein product: CATAHRGGSPLHF. This chain uses TRBV15 with TRBJ1-6; 7 nucleotides line up with TRBD1. Germline CDR1 and CDR2: LNHNV and YYDKDF (reference sequence). V was pared by 8 bases and J by 10 bases, with 8 bases of the junction left unmatched. CDR3 size: 13 residues.

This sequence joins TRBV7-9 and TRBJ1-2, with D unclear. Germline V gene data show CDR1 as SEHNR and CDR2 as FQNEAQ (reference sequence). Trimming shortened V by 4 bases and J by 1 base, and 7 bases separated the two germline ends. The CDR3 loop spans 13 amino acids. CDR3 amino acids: CASSYGVNYGYTF. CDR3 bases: TGTGCCAGCAGCTACGGGGTTAACTATGGCTACACCTTC.

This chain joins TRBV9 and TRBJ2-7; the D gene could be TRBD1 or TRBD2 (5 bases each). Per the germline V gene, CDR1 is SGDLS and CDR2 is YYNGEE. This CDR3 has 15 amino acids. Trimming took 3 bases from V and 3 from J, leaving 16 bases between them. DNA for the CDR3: TGTGCCAGCAGCGCGAGGCCGGGACCGGACTACGAGCAGTACTTC. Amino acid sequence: CASSARPGPDYEQYF.

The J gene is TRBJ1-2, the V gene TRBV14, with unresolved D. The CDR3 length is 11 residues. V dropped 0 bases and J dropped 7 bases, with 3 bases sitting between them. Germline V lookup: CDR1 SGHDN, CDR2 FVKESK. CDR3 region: CASSQEFGYTF. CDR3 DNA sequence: TGTGCCAGCAGCCAAGAATTTGGCTACACCTTC.

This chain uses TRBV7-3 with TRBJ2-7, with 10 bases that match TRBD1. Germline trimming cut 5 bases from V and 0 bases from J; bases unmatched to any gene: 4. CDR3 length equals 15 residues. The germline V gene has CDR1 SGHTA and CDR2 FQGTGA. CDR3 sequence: CASSPRTGGSYEQYF. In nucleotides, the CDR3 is TGTGCCAGCAGCCCCCGGACAGGGGGCTCCTACGAGCAGTACTTC.

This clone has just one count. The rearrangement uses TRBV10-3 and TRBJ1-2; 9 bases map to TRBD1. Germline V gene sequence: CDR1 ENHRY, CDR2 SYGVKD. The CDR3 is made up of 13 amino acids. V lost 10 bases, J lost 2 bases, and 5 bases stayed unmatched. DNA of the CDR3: TGTGCCACCGGAACAGGGGGCAACTATGGCTACACCTTC. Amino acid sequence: CATGTGGNYGYTF.

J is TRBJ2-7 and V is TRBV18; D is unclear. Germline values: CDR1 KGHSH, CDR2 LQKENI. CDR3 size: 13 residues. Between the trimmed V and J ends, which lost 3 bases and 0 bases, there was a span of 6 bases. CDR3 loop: CASSPATSYEQYF. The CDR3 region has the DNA TGTGCCAGCTCACCGGCTACCTCCTACGAGCAGTACTTC. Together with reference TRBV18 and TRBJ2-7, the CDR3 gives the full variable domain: NAGVMQNPRHLVRRRGQEARLRCSPMKGHSHVYWYRQLPEEGLKFMVYLQKENIIDESGMPKERFSAEFPKEGPSILRIQQVVRGDSAAYFCASSPATSYEQYFGPGTRLTVT.

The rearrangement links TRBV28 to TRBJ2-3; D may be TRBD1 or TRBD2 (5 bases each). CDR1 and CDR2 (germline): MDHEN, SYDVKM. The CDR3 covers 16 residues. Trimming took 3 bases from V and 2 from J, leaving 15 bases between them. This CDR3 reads CASSLGRTWNTDTQYF. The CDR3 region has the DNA TGTGCCAGCAGTTTGGGACGGACTTGGAACACAGATACGCAGTATTTT.

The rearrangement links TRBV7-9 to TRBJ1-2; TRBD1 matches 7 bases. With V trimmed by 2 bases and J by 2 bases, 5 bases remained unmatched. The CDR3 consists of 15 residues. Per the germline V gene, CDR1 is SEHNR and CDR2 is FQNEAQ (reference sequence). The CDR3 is CASSLLQGPNYGYTF. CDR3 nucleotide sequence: TGTGCCAGCAGCTTACTACAGGGGCCAAACTATGGCTACACCTTC.

As DNA, the CDR3 is TGTGCCAGCAGCTTAGATTTGGGGGTTTCAGGGGAGCTGTTTTTT. This gives the protein CASSLDLGVSGELFF. The genes are TRBV11-3 and TRBJ2-2, with D tentatively TRBD1 or TRBD2 (5 bases each). V lost 0 bases and J 8 bases, leaving 13 bases between the germline ends. Germline V gene data show CDR1 as SGHNT and CDR2 as YENEEA. This CDR3 is built from 15 residues.

CDR3 amino acids: CAISHPTSGSYNEQFF. DNA of the CDR3: TGTGCCATCAGTCACCCCACTAGCGGAAGTTACAATGAGCAGTTCTTC. This chain links TRBV10-3 with TRBJ2-1; 8 nucleotides align to TRBD2. Unmatched junction bases numbered 10, after V lost 5 bases and J lost 4 bases. This CDR3 is built from 16 residues. Germline CDR1 is ENHRY and CDR2 is SYGVKD.

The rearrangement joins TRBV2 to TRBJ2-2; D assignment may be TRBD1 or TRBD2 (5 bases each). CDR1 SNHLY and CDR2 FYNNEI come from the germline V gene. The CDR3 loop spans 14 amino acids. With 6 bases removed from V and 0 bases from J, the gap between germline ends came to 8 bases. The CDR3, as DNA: TGTGCCAGCAGGAGGGGTTCGAACACCGGGGAGCTGTTTTTT. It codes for CASRRGSNTGELFF.

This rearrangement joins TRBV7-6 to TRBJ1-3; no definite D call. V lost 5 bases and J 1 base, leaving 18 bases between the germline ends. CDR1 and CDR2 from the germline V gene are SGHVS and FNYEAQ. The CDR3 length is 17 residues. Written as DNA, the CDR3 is TGTGCCAGCAGCCCCCTGGGTTACCAGTCATCTGGAAACACCATATATTTT. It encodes CASSPLGYQSSGNTIYF. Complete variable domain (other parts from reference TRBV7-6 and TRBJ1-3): GAGVSQSPRYKVTKRGQDVALRCDPISGHVSLYWYRQALGQGPEFLTYFNYEAQQDKSGLPNDRFSAERPEGSISTLTIQRTEQRDSAMYRCASSPLGYQSSGNTIYFGEGSWLTVV.

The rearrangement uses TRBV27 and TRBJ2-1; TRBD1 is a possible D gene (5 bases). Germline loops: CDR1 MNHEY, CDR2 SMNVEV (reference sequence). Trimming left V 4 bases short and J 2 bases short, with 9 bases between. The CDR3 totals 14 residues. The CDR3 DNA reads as TGTGCCAGCAGTTCCAGGGCCCCCTACAATGAGCAGTTCTTC. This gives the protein CASSSRAPYNEQFF.

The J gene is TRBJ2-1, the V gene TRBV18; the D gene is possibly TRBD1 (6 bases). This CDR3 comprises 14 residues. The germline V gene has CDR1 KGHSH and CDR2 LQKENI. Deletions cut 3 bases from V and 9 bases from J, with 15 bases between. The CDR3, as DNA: TGTGCCAGCTCACCTGACCTGAACAGGGTTGAGCAGTTCTTC. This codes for CASSPDLNRVEQFF.

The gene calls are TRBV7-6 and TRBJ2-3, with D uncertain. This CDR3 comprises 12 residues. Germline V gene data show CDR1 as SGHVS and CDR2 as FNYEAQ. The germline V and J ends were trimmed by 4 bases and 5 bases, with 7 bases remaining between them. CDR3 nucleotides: TGTGCCAGCAGCTCCCGGCAAGATACGCAGTATTTT. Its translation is CASSSRQDTQYF.

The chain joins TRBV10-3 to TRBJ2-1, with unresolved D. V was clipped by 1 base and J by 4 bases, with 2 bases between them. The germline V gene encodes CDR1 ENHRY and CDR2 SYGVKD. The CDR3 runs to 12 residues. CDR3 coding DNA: TGTGCCATCAGTGAGTATTACAATGAGCAGTTCTTC. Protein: CAISEYYNEQFF.